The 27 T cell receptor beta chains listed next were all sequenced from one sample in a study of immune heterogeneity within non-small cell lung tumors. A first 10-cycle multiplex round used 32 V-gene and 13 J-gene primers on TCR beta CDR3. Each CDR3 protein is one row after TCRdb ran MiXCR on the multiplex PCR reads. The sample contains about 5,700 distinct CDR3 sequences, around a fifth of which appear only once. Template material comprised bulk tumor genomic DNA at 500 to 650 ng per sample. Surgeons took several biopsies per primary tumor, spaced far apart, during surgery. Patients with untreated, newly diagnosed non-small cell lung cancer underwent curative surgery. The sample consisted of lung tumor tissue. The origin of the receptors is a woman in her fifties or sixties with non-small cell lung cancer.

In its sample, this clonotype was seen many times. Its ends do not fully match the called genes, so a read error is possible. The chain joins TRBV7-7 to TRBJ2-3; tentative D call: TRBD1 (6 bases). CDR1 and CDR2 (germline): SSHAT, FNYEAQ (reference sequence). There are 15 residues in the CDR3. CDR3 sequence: CASSLGAGDTDTQYF. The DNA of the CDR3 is TGTGCTAGCAGCTTAGGAGCAGGGGACACAGATACGCAGTATTTT.

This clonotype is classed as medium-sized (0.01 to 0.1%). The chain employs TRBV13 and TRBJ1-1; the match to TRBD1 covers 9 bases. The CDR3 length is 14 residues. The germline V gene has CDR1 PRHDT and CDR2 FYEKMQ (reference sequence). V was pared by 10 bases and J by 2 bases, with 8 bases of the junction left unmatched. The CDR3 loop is CATTRQGVNTEAFF. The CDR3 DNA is TGTGCCACCACTAGACAGGGGGTAAACACTGAAGCTTTCTTT.

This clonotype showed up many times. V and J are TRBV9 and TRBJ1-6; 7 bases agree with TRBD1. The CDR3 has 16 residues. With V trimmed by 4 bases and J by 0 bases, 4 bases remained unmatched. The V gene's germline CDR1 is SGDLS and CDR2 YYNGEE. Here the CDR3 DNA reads TGTGCCAGCAGCCGGGGACAGTCCTCCTATAATTCACCCCTCCACTTT. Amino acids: CASSRGQSSYNSPLHF.

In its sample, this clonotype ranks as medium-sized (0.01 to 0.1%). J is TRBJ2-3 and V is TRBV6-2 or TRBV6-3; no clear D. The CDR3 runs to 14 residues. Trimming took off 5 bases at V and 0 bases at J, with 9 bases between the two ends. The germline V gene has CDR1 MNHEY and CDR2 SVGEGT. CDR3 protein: CASSPEASTDTQYF. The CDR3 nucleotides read TGTGCCAGCAGTCCCGAGGCTAGCACAGATACGCAGTATTTT.

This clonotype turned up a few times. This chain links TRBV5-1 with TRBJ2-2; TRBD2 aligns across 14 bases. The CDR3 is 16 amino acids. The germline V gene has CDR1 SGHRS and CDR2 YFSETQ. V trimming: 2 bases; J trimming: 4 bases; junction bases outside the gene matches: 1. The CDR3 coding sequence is TGCGCCAGCAGCTTAGGGACTAGCGGGAGCACCGGGGAGCTGTTTTTT. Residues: CASSLGTSGSTGELFF.

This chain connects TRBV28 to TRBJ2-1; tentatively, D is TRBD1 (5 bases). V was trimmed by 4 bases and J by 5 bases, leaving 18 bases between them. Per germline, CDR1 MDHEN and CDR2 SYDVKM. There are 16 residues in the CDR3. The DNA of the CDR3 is TGTGCCAGCAGTTCCCGCCGGATGACAGTTAACAATGAGCAGTTCTTC. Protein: CASSSRRMTVNNEQFF.

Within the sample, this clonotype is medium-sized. CDR3 bases: TGCAGTGCGAGACTAGCGGGAGAGAGAAATACGCAGTATTTT. Its protein product is CSARLAGERNTQYF. The chain is built from TRBV20-1 and TRBJ2-3; 12 positions match TRBD2. This CDR3 is built from 14 residues. Germline-derived CDR1 and CDR2 are DFQATT and SNEGSKA (reference sequence). V gave up 6 bases and J gave up 7 bases; unmatched junction bases: 8.

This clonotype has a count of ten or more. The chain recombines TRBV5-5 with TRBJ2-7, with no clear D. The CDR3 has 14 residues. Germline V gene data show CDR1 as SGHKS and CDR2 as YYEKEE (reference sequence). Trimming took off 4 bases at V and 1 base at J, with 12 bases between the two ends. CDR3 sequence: CASSPWTDSYEQYF. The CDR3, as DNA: TGTGCCAGCAGCCCCTGGACGGATTCCTACGAGCAGTACTTC.

The CDR3 is CASSPMQGGEQFF. CDR3 coding DNA: TGTGCCAGCAGCCCCATGCAGGGGGGTGAGCAGTTCTTC. V and J are TRBV9 and TRBJ2-1; perhaps TRBD1 as D (7 bases). The germline V and J ends were trimmed by 4 bases and 9 bases, with 14 bases remaining between them. There are 13 residues in the CDR3. Germline CDR1 reads SGDLS; CDR2 reads YYNGEE. Complete variable domain (other parts from reference TRBV9 and TRBJ2-1): DSGVTQTPKHLITATGQRVTLRCSPRSGDLSVYWYQQSLDQGLQFLIQYYNGEERAKGNILERFSAQQFPDLHSELNLSSLELGDSALYFCASSPMQGGEQFFGPGTRLTVL.

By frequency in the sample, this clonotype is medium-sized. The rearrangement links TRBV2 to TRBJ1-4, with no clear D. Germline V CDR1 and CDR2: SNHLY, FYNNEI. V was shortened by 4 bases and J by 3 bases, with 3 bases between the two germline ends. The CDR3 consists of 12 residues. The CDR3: CASSVPNEKLFF. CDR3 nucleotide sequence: TGTGCCAGCAGTGTCCCTAATGAAAAACTGTTTTTT.

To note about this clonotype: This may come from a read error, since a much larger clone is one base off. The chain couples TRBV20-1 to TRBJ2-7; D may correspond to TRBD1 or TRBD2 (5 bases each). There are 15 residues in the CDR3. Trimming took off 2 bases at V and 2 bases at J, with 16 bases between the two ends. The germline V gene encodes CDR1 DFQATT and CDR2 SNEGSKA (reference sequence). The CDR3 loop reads CSARSNPGPAYEQYF. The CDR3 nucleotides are TGCAGTGCTAGATCTAATCCGGGACCAGCCTACGAGCAGTACTTC.

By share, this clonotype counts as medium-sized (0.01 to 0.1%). The CDR3, as DNA: TGTGCCAGTATCGGCCGAACTAGAGGTCGGGGGGAACGTGGCTACACCTTC. Translated: CASIGRTRGRGERGYTF. The genes are TRBV19 and TRBJ1-2; the D gene is possibly TRBD1 (5 bases). Germline V gene lookup returns CDR1 LNHDA and CDR2 SQIVND (reference sequence). V was shortened by 7 bases and J by 7 bases, with 28 bases between the two germline ends. The CDR3 runs to 17 residues.

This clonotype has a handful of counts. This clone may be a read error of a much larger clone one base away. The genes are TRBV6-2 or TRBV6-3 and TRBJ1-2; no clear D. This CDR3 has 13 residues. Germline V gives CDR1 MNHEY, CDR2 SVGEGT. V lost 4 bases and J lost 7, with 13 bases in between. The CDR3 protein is CASSCSGGFGYTF. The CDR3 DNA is TGTGCCAGCAGTTGCTCGGGAGGGTTTGGCTACACCTTC.

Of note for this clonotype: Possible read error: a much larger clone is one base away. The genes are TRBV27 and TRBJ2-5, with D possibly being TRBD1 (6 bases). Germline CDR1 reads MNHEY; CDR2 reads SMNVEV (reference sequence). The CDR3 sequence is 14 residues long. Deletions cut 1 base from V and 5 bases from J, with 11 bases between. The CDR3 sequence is CASSLFRQGETQYF. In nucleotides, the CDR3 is TGTGCCAGCAGTTTATTCAGGCAGGGGGAGACCCAGTACTTC.

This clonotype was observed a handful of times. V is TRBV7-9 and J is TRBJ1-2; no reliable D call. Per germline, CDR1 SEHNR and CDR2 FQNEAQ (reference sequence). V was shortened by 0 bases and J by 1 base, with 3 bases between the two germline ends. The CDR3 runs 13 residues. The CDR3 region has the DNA TGTGCCAGCAGCTTAGCCAATAACTATGGCTACACCTTC. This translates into CASSLANNYGYTF.

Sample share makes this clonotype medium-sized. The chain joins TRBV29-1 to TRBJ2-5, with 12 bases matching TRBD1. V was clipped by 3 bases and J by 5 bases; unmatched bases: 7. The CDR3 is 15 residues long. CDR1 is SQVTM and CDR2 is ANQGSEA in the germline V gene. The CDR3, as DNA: TGCAGCGTTGAGGGGGACAGGGGGCGTGGGGAGACCCAGTACTTC. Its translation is CSVEGDRGRGETQYF.

The CDR3 DNA is TGCGCCAGCAGGATTGTCCCCCTACGGGGGGGATCCTACAATGAGCAGTTCTTC. This sequence encodes CASRIVPLRGGSYNEQFF. The rearrangement links TRBV5-1 to TRBJ2-1, with 8 nucleotides matching TRBD2. This CDR3 is 18 amino acids long. Germline V CDR1 and CDR2: SGHRS, YFSETQ. Trimming took 5 bases from V and 1 from J; bases not matched to a gene: 14.

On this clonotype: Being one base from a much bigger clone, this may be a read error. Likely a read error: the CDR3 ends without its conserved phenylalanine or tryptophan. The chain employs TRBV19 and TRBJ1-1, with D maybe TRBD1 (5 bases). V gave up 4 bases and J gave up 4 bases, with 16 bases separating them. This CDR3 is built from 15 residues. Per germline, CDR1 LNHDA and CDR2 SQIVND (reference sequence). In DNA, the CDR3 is TGTGCCAGTAGTACCCGGACATACGGGGGCACTGAAGCTTTCCTT. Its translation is CASSTRTYGGTEAFL.

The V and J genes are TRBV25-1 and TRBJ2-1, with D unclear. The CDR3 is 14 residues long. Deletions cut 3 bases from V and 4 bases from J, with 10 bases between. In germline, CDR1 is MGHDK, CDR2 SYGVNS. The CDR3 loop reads CASSDTTFYNEQFF. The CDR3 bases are TGTGCCAGCAGTGATACTACTTTTTACAATGAGCAGTTCTTC.

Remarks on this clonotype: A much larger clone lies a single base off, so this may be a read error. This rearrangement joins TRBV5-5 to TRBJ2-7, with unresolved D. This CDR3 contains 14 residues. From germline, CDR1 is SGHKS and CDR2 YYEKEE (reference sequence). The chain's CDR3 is CASSPWTDSYEHYF. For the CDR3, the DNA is TGTGCCAGCAGCCCCTGGACGGATTCCTACGAGCATTACTTC. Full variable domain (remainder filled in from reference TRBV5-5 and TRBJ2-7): DAGVTQSPTHLIKTRGQQVTLRCSPISGHKSVSWYQQVLGQGPQFIFQYYEKEERGRGNFPDRFSARQFPNYSSELNVNALLLGDSALYLCASSPWTDSYEHYFGPGTRLTVT.

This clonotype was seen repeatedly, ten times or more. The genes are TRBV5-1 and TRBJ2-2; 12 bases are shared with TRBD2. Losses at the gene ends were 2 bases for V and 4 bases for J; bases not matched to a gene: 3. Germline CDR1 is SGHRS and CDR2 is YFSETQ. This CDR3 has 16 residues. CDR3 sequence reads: CASSFGLAGPTGELFF. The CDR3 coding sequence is TGCGCCAGCAGCTTCGGACTAGCGGGACCCACCGGGGAGCTGTTTTTT.

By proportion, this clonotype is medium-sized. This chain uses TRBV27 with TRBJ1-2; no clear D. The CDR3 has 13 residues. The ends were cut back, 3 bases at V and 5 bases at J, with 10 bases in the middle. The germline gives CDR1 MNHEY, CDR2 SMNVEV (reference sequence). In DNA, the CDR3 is TGTGCCAGCAGTTTTAAGGGAGCTTATGGCTACACCTTC. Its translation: CASSFKGAYGYTF.

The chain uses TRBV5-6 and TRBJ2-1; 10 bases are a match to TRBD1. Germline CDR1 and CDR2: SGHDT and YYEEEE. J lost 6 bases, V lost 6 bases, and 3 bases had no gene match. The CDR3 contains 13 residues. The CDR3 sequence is CASIRTGGNEQFF. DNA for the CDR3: TGTGCCAGCATCCGGACAGGGGGCAATGAGCAGTTCTTC.

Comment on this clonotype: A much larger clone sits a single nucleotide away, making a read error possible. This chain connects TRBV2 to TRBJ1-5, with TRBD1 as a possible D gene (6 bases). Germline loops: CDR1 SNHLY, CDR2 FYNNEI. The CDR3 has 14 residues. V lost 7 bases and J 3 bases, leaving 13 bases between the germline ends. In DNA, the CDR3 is TGTGCCAGCACCGGACAGAGTATCAATCAGCCCCAGCATTTT. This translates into CASTGQSINQPQHF.

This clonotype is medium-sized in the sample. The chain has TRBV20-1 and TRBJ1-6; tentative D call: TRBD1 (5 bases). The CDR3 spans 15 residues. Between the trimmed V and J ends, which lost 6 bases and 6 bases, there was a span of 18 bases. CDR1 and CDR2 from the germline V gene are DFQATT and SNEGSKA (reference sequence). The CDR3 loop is CSAAGTLIFNSPLHF. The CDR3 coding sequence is TGCAGTGCAGCCGGGACGCTAATATTTAATTCACCCCTCCACTTT.

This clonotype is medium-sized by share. The CDR3 DNA follows: TGTGCCATCAGTGAGTCTCTTGTAGTGCGGAACGAGCAGTACTTC. The encoded protein is CAISESLVVRNEQYF. The chain has TRBV10-3 and TRBJ2-7; D gene ambiguous. CDR3 length: 15 amino acids. In germline, CDR1 is ENHRY, CDR2 SYGVKD. Trimming cost V 0 bases and J 5 bases, with 14 bases left between them.

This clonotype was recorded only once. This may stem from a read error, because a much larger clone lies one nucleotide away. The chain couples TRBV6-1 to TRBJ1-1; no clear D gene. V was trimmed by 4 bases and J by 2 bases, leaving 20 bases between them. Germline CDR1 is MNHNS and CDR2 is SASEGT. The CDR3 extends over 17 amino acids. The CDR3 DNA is TGTGCCAGCAGTGTGTATGTCTGGACTGGGCATAACACTGAAGCTTTCTTT. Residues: CASSVYVWTGHNTEAFF.